This section outlines one T cell receptor (beta chain) sequence together with its context. PCR was performed using 60 Vbeta and 13 Jbeta primers. TCRdb's table, derived via immunoSEQ multiplex PCR, lists solely in-frame clones and lacks some. The sample contains just over 95,000 clones, about 81% of which appear only once. This entry comes from a study of cytomegalovirus exposure and HLA in healthy donors. This receptor was obtained from a middle-aged woman in good health and CMV-seropositive. The sample was PBMCs.

The CDR3 loop is CASSPQGRTDTQYF. CDR3 nucleotides: TGTGCCAGCAGCCCTCAGGGGCGAACAGATACGCAGTATTTT. This chain links TRBV11-1 with TRBJ2-3; D is possibly TRBD1 (6 bases). The CDR3 loop spans 14 amino acids. V lost 5 bases and J lost 3, with 12 bases in between. CDR1 and CDR2 from the germline V gene are SGHAT and FQDESV (reference sequence).